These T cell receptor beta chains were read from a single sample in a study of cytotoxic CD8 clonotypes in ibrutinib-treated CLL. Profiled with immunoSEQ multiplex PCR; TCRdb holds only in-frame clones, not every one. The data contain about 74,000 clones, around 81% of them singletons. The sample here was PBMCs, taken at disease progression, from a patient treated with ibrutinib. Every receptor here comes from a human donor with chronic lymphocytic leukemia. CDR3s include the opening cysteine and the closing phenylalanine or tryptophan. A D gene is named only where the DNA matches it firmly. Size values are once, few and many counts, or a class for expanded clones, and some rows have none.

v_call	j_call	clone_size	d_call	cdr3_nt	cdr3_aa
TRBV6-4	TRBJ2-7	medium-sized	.	TGTGCCAGAAGGCCGGACTCAGCCTACGAGCAGTACTTC	CARRPDSAYEQYF
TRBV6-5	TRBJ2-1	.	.	TGTGCCAGCAGTTACTCTGTAGGCGAGCAGTTCTTC	CASSYSVGEQFF
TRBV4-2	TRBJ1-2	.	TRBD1	TGTGCCAGCAGCCAAGGCGAGGGTCAGGGGGTAAACTATGGCTACACCTTC	CASSQGEGQGVNYGYTF
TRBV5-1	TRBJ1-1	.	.	TGCGCCAGCAGACCTTCGGGGGGGACTGAAGCTTTCTTT	CASRPSGGTEAFF
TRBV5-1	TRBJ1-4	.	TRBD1	TGCGCCAGCAGCCCCGGACAGGCAGCAGGAAAACTGTTTTTT	CASSPGQAAGKLFF
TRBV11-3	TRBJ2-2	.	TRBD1	TGTGCCAGCAGCCCTGGGACAGGGTCGGGCACCGGGGAGCTGTTTTTT	CASSPGTGSGTGELFF
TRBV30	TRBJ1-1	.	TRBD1	TGTGCCTGGAGAAAAGACAGGGTGGACACTGAAGCTTTCTTT	CAWRKDRVDTEAFF
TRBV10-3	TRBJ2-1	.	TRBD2	TGTGCCATCAGAACGGGACTAGGTTCTGAGCAGTTCTTC	CAIRTGLGSEQFF
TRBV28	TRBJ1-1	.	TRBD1	TGTGCCAGCAGTTCCCGACCCGGACAGGGCAACACTGAAGCTTTCTTT	CASSSRPGQGNTEAFF
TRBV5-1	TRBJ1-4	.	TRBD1	TGCGCCAGCAGGCGGCCCGGGACAGGGGTTGAAAAACTGTTTTTT	CASRRPGTGVEKLFF
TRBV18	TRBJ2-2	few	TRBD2	TGTGCCAGCTCACCAGGGCTAGCGGGAGTCACCGGGGAGCTGTTTTTT	CASSPGLAGVTGELFF
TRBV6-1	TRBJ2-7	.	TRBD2	TGTGCCAGCAGCGGCCTAGCGGGAGTAAGGTACGAGCAGTACTTC	CASSGLAGVRYEQYF
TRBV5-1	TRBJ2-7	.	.	TGCGCCAGCAGCTTGGCTCCCAGCTACGAGCAGTACTTC	CASSLAPSYEQYF
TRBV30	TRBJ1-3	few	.	TGTGCCTGGGACCGGGGCGGAAACACCATATATTTT	CAWDRGGNTIYF
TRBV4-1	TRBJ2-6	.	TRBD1	TGCGCCAGCAGCCAAGTCCTTCGGGGACAGGGTTACTCTGGGGCCAACGTCCTGACTTTC	CASSQVLRGQGYSGANVLTF
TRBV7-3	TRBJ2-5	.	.	TGTGCCAGCAGCTTTTCAGGAAACCAGGGGGAGACCCAGTACTTC	CASSFSGNQGETQYF
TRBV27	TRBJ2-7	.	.	TGTGCCAGCAGTTTAGTGGAGAATCGGTTGGGCCTCTACTACGAGCAGTACTTC	CASSLVENRLGLYYEQYF
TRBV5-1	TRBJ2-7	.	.	TGCGCCAGCAGCTTGGACCAGGGGCGACTAAGGTTTTCGGAGCAGTACTTC	CASSLDQGRLRFSEQYF
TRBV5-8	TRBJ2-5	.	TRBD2	TGTGCCAGCAGCTTACAAGCGGGGGGGCGGCAGACCCAGTACTTC	CASSLQAGGRQTQYF
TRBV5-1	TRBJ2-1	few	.	TGCGCCAGCAGCGACGGGAATGAGCAGTTCTTC	CASSDGNEQFF
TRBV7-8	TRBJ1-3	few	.	TGTGCCAGCAGCCCACGGCCTTTGGAGTCAGGAAACACCATATATTTT	CASSPRPLESGNTIYF
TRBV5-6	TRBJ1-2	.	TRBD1	TGTGCCAGCAGCCCGTTACAGGGGCGGGGTGGCTACACCTTC	CASSPLQGRGGYTF
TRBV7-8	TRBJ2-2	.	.	TGTGCCAGCAGCTTAAGCCCCAGGGGTAGGGGCGTGTACACCGGGGAGCTGTTTTTT	CASSLSPRGRGVYTGELFF
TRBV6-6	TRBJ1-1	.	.	TGTGCCAGCAGTTACCCCCAAAGCACTGAAGCTTTCTTT	CASSYPQSTEAFF
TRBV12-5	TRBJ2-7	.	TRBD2	TGTGCTAGTGGTTTTAGCGGGAGCTACGAGCAGTACTTC	CASGFSGSYEQYF
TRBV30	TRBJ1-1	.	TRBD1	TGTGCCTGGGGGGGACAGATGAACACTGAAGCTTTCTTT	CAWGGQMNTEAFF
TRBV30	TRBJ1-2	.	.	TGTGCCTTCCGGGCAATCCTTAACTATGGCTACACCTTC	CAFRAILNYGYTF
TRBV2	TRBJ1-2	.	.	TGTGCCAGCAGTGAATATCGACAGAACTATGGCTACACCTTC	CASSEYRQNYGYTF
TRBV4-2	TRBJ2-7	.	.	TGTGCCAGCAGCCAAGACCTAATCGGCCGTGTGATGACCTACGAGCAGTACTTC	CASSQDLIGRVMTYEQYF
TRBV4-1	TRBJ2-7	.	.	TGCGCCAGCAGCTCTCGCACAGGGAGGTTGGACGAGCAGTACTTC	CASSSRTGRLDEQYF
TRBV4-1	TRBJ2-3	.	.	TGCGCCAGCAGCCAAGAACCATCGGATACGCAGTATTTT	CASSQEPSDTQYF
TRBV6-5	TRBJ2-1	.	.	TGTGCCAGCCACTGGGACTCAAGCTCCTACAATGAGCAGTTCTTC	CASHWDSSSYNEQFF
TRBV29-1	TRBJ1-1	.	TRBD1	TGCAGCGTTGAAACCCAGGGGGCTTTCACTGAAGCTTTCTTT	CSVETQGAFTEAFF
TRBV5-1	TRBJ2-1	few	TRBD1	TGCGCCAGCAGCATGGACAGGGACAATGAGCAGTTCTTC	CASSMDRDNEQFF
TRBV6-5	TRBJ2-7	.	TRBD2	TGTGCCAGCAGTTACGGGGGGGAGGGCTCCTACGAGCAGTACTTC	CASSYGGEGSYEQYF
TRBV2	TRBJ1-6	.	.	TGTGCCAGCAGTTGGAAGTTAGAGGGTAATTCACCCCTCCACTTT	CASSWKLEGNSPLHF
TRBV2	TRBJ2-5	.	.	TGTGCCAGCAGGGCAACCGGGACAATTTCGGAGACCCAGTACTTC	CASRATGTISETQYF
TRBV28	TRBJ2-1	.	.	TGTGCCAGAACTACGCCCACAGCGGGTTTTCCCAATGAGCAGTTCTTC	CARTTPTAGFPNEQFF
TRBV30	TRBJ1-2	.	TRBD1	TGTGCCTGGAGTGGGATTGGACAGGGACGGGATGGCTACACCTTC	CAWSGIGQGRDGYTF
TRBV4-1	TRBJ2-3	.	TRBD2	TGCGCCAGCAGCCAACCTCAACTAGCGGGGGGGGATACGCAGTATTTT	CASSQPQLAGGDTQYF
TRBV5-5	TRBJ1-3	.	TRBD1	TGTGCCAGCAGCCCAACGACAGGGACTGGAAACACCATATATTTT	CASSPTTGTGNTIYF
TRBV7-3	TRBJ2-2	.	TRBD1	TGTGCCAGCAGCCCGACAGGGGGCAGGGGCACCGGGGAGCTGTTTTTT	CASSPTGGRGTGELFF
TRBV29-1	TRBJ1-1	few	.	TGCAGCGTGACCCGATTGAACACTGAAGCTTTCTTT	CSVTRLNTEAFF
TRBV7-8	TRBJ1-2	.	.	TGTGCCAGCAGCTTCGCCGGAGATGGCTACACCTTC	CASSFAGDGYTF
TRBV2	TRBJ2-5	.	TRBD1	TGTGCCAGCAGCGGACAGGGCGTGGGAACCCAGTACTTC	CASSGQGVGTQYF
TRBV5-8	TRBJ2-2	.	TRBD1	TGTGCCAGCAGTCGTCGGACAGGGCGTAACACCGGGGAGCTGTTTTTT	CASSRRTGRNTGELFF
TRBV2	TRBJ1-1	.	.	TGTGCCAGCAGCACCGGTATGAAGTACACTGAAGCTTTCTTT	CASSTGMKYTEAFF
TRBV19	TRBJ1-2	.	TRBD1	TGTGCCAGTAGTCACTGGGACAGGGCGAGTGGCTACACCTTC	CASSHWDRASGYTF
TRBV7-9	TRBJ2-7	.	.	TGTGCCAGCAGCTCGGGCCTAGGGGCGTACGAGCAGTACTTC	CASSSGLGAYEQYF
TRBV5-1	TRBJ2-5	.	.	TGCGCCAGCAGCGCCGGGCCACAGACCGAGACCCAGTACTTC	CASSAGPQTETQYF
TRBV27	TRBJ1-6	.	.	TGTGCCAGCAAGGCAATTGGGGGTAATTCACCCCTCCACTTT	CASKAIGGNSPLHF
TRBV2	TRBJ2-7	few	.	TGTGCCAGCAGTGCGTATTACGAGCAGTACTTC	CASSAYYEQYF
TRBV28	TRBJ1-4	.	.	TGTGCCAGCAGGCCTCAGGACCGCGAAAAACTGTTTTTT	CASRPQDREKLFF
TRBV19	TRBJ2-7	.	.	TGTGCCAGTGGTACAAATTTGAACTACGAGCAGTACTTC	CASGTNLNYEQYF
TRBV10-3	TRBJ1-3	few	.	TGTGCCACCGATACCCCCTCTGAAAACACCATATATTTT	CATDTPSENTIYF
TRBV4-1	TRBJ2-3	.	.	TGCGCCAGCAGCCTCCTAACTCGCACAGATACGCAGTATTTT	CASSLLTRTDTQYF
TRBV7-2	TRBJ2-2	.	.	TGTGCCAGCAGCTTATGGGGGGCGAACACCGGGGAGCTGTTTTTT	CASSLWGANTGELFF
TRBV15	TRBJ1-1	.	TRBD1	TGTGCCACCAGCGGGACAGAGAACACTGAAGCTTTCTTT	CATSGTENTEAFF
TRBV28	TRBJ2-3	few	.	TGTGCCAGCAGTCTAGGGGGAGATACGCAGTATTTT	CASSLGGDTQYF
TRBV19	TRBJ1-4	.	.	TGTGCCAGTAGTGGATATAATGAAAAACTGTTTTTT	CASSGYNEKLFF